The present T cell receptor (beta chain) was sequenced within a study of metastatic and nonmetastatic thyroid tumors (dated by TCRdb to the early 2020s). In terms of the full investigation: The researchers compared repertoires between peripheral blood samples and tumor or nodule tissue samples from patients with malignant or benign thyroid disease.

What the study reported, not specific to this receptor: In both blood and tumor samples, TCR beta diversity was reported to be significantly higher in malignant tumors than in benign nodules.

No treatment had been received by any patient before thyroid surgery. The study retrospectively analysed patient clinical samples collected from 2012 to 2018 using T-cell receptor beta sequencing. This clone has at least ten counts. Its specific antigen is unknown. There are no base qualities to consult, and no much larger clone falls within one base. To prepare the library, PCR was applied. Sequenced using an Illumina HiSeq 4000. High-throughput sequencing was used to profile the TCR beta-chain CDR3 region of each patient. In the paper's pipeline: The researchers built a classifier to tell apart papillary thyroid cancer patients with distant metastasis, based on CDR3 differences among clinicopathological groups. The Shannon index was used to assess repertoire diversity, and the Morisita-Horn index was used to assess tumor-blood repertoire similarity. Using fastp at Q25 and MiXCR, TCRdb reprocessed the public reads and kept productive beta chains. TCRdb, not the original authors, processed these V and J calls. The sample table records 25,000 to 35,000 clones; about 25% of these occur just once. Together, the top ten hold under 10% of the sample.

This clonotype was sampled from a female donor with papillary thyroid cancer or a benign thyroid nodule (not recorded which). Some clones in this sample may be carry-over from other donors' samples. The sequenced sample consisted of blood.

Read as DNA, the sequence is TGTGCCAGCAGCTTCGAACACCGGGGTGGCACTGAAGCTTTCTTT. Its translation is CASSFEHRGGTEAFF. The chain is assembled from TRBV5-6 and TRBJ1-1; confidence is insufficient to name the D gene. V is clipped by 2 bases and J by 4 bases, and the sequence between their germline boundaries is 15 bases long. CDR1 and CDR2, per the germline V gene, are SGHDT and YYEEEE. Including the terminal cysteine and phenylalanine, the CDR3 comprises 15 residues. Kept here is only the CDR3 DNA, which spans 45 bases and is read in frame from base 1. The full variable domain, with segments outside the CDR3 supplied by the reference TRBV5-6 and TRBJ1-1 proteins, appears as DAGVTQSPTHLIKTRGQQVTLRCSPKSGHDTVSWYQQALGQGPQFIFQYYEEEERQRGNFPDRFSGHQFPNYSSELNVNALLLGDSALYLCASSFEHRGGTEAFFGQGTRLTVV.